The sequence of this T cell receptor beta chain was determined in a study of shared clonotypes between healthy human individuals. The wider study: With ages of 18 to 49, the donors were a couple of women and a few men.

The method was immunoSEQ multiplex PCR; TCRdb's version includes in-frame clones alone and lacks a portion of them. The sample shows fewer than 400,000 clones, around 72% of them seen only once. V was shortened by 5 bases and J by 5 bases, with 9 bases between the two germline ends. Germline CDR1 and CDR2: GTSNPN and SVGIG (reference sequence). The CDR3 length is 11 residues. Sequencing was carried out using memory CD4+ T cells sorted from blood. Sample subset: CD45RA-negative fraction. V is TRBV30 and J is TRBJ2-5, with D perhaps given as TRBD1 or TRBD2 (5 bases each). The receptor comes from a man aged 25-45 years in good health. The CDR3 coding sequence is TGTGCCTGGGGGGGAAGTGAGACCCAGTACTTC. Translated, it gives CAWGGSETQYF.